Below, 7 T cell receptor beta chains from the same sample are listed, as sequenced in a study of T-cell reconstitution after alpha-beta-depleted transplantation in children. Researchers prepared the TCRbeta library using unique molecular identifiers, the study reports. TCRdb redid the calling of the PCR reads with MiXCR, one entry per CDR3 protein. The sample has about 980,000 distinct CDR3 sequences, under 30% seen once. Specimen: PBMCs, mostly from graft donor cells, collected 360 days after TCRalphabeta/CD19-depleted stem cell transplant. The source of these receptors is a boy younger than two who had a stem cell transplant for SCID, so the T cells may come from the graft donor.

This clonotype has a handful of counts. The chain links TRBV18 to TRBJ2-7; D may be TRBD1 (6 bases). The V gene lost 3 bases and the J gene lost 5 bases, with 11 bases spanning the gap. The CDR3 spans 13 residues. Germline assignment: CDR1 KGHSH and CDR2 LQKENI. CDR3 nucleotide sequence: TGTGCCAGCTCACCCCCGCAGGGGCACGAGCAGTACTTC. Its protein is CASSPPQGHEQYF. The variable domain in full, completed from reference TRBV18 and TRBJ2-7, reads NAGVMQNPRHLVRRRGQEARLRCSPMKGHSHVYWYRQLPEEGLKFMVYLQKENIIDESGMPKERFSAEFPKEGPSILRIQQVVRGDSAAYFCASSPPQGHEQYFGPGTRLTVT.

The chain combines TRBV7-7 with TRBJ2-2; no clear D gene. Germline CDR1 reads SSHAT; CDR2 reads FNYEAQ (reference sequence). The CDR3 totals 12 residues. The V end lost 5 bases, the J end lost 7 bases, and 8 bases lay between the germline ends. CDR3 DNA: TGTGCCAGCAGCGATATTGTCGGGGAGCTGTTTTTT. Amino acid sequence: CASSDIVGELFF.

The chain combines TRBV5-1 with TRBJ2-1; 11 positions match TRBD2. This CDR3 is built from 17 residues. Looked up from germline, CDR1 is SGHRS and CDR2 is YFSETQ. Trimming took 0 bases from V and 7 from J; bases not matched to a gene: 9. CDR3 protein: CASSLDLAGGPGNEQFF. DNA of the CDR3: TGCGCCAGCAGCTTGGACTTAGCGGGGGGGCCGGGTAATGAGCAGTTCTTC. Full variable domain (rest looked up from reference TRBV5-1 and TRBJ2-1): KAGVTQTPRYLIKTRGQQVTLSCSPISGHRSVSWYQQTPGQGLQFLFEYFSETQRNKGNFPGRFSGRQFSNSRSEMNVSTLELGDSALYLCASSLDLAGGPGNEQFFGPGTRLTVL.

V gene TRBV2 combines with J gene TRBJ2-3, with TRBD1 as a possible D gene (5 bases). Trimming left V 2 bases short and J 11 bases short, with 14 bases between. The CDR3 contains 13 residues. Germline CDR1 and CDR2: SNHLY and FYNNEI. The CDR3 is CASSENPQGRQYF. CDR3 bases: TGTGCCAGCAGTGAAAATCCCCAGGGAAGGCAGTATTTT.

The chain has TRBV12-3 or TRBV12-4 and TRBJ2-5; D is undetermined. The CDR3 spans 12 residues. The germline V and J ends were trimmed by 5 bases and 4 bases, with 8 bases remaining between them. The CDR3 region is CASSRLLETQYF. The DNA of the CDR3 is TGTGCCAGCAGTCGACTGCTAGAGACCCAGTACTTC.

This clonotype turned up a few times. The V gene is TRBV5-1, the J gene TRBJ1-1; D is perhaps TRBD1 (5 bases). This CDR3 spans 12 amino acids. The ends were cut back, 5 bases at V and 7 bases at J, with 12 bases in the middle. Germline V CDR1 and CDR2: SGHRS, YFSETQ. The CDR3 sequence: CASRMGGDEAFF. CDR3 coding DNA: TGCGCCAGCAGGATGGGAGGGGATGAAGCTTTCTTT.

The CDR3 nucleotides are TGTGCCAGCAACCCCCCTGGGACTAGCGGGGGCGACAACTACAATGAGCAGTTCTTC. It codes for CASNPPGTSGGDNYNEQFF. The rearrangement links TRBV11-2 to TRBJ2-1; TRBD2 aligns across 14 bases. Germline lookup yields CDR1 SGHAT and CDR2 FQNNGV. V shed 7 bases, J shed 3 bases, and the junction held 14 bases outside the gene matches. This CDR3 is built from 19 residues.